Detailed here is one TCR beta chain. It has no known antigen specificity. No base quality information exists; no much larger clone differs at one position. TCR CDR3 regions were amplified from genomic DNA by multiplex PCR using the deep immunoSEQ assay. Extracted genomic DNA from each cell subset was distributed evenly across all wells of several immunoSEQ 96-well plates, and each plate was treated as a replicate. Each replicate PCR for sorted subsets received approximately 220 ng genomic DNA, equal to around 32,000 T cell genomes. Purified libraries were measured with a Qubit 3.0 fluorometer, size-checked on a Bioanalyzer 2100, and measured again with the KAPA Library Quantification kit. A separate single-read 150-cycle Illumina NextSeq 550 flow cell was used to sequence each immunoSEQ 96-well plate. As for how the authors treated the data: Because the immunoSEQ output included only junctional sequences and no quality scores, the filtering could not be the same as the filtering used for full-length reads. Sequences were annotated with PyIR, a Python wrapper for IgBLAST v1.9, and V/J genes and CDR3 were assigned using IMGT germline references. Reads were removed for weak V/J assignments (E-value above 1e-6), missing CDR3, stop codons, out-of-frame junctions, or ambiguous translated residues. V3J clonotypes were defined by identical inferred V gene, J gene, and CDR3 amino acid sequence. Percentage overlap between repertoires was calculated by dividing the number of shared unique clonotypes by the size of the smaller repertoire. Richness of each repertoire was evaluated using RTK rarefaction, the Chao1 estimator, and Recon v2.1 estimates of unobserved clonotypes. Generation probabilities were computed with OLGA for all TCRbeta clonotypes obtained by the gDNA method from a few donors. TCRdb took over this immuneACCESS table, retaining in-frame rearrangements with V and J assigned. Such tables are incomplete; in checked studies, under half of the missing clones stem from an unresolved V gene, and the remainder is unexplained. V and J calls and clone size are as listed in that table; D and trimming were resolved from the DNA. This sample lists approximately 2.3 million clones; about 92% were detected once. The ten largest clonotypes hold 0.39% of the sample.

The data belong to a study of shared clonotypes between healthy human individuals (dated by TCRdb to 2020 to 2021). Describing the broader study: The cohort comprised a couple of women and a few men aged 18 to 49 years. For each donor, CD4 naive and CD4 memory were each given three plates, CD8 naive was given two plates, and CD8 memory was given one plate. To estimate repertoire size and how much clonotype sharing occurs between individuals, the study deeply sequenced the blood TCR repertoires of about five healthy adults. To increase sequencing depth and limit assay-specific biases, different laboratories used diverse techniques to prepare libraries and sequence TCR repertoires. Per donor, leukapheresis produced somewhere between about 0.94 and 9 billion PBMCs. What the research found in general, with its limitations: Larger estimated clonotype richness was generally found for naive subsets than for memory subsets. Sampling was limited to blood, and TCR repertoires in tissue likely differ from TCR repertoires in blood. The genetic and exposure-history diversity represented was limited by the small number of donors. Based on pairwise subsampling, the degree of clonotype sharing among donors was expected to be affected by sequencing depth. Compared with non-shared clonotypes, the clonotypes found in all four sorted-subset donors had higher generation probabilities. When a handful of donors were compared, the shared fraction of clonotypes was about 5.4% for naive CD4, around 3.5% for naive CD8, more than 2% for memory CD4, and 0.35% to 0.4% for memory CD8. Incomplete sequencing was indicated by rarefaction of sorted-subset datasets, despite the large sequencing depth.

From the cysteine through the phenylalanine, the CDR3 covers 20 amino acids. CDR3 DNA only is kept here, 60 bases in frame from base 1. V is pared back by 2 bases and J by 0 bases, with 20 bases lying between the germline termini. CDR1 and CDR2, per the germline V gene, are SGHVS and FQNEAQ. The donors were healthy, HIV-negative adults who had no recently reported acute infections or vaccinations. Only Caucasian adults living in Nashville, Tennessee, USA were represented among the donors. CD4+ T cells were enriched by magnetic negative selection; naive cells were then positively selected on CD45RA, and the negative fraction formed the memory subset. Blood was obtained by leukapheresis, after which PBMCs were separated by Ficoll-Histopaque density gradient centrifugation and cryopreserved in liquid nitrogen vapor phase. Purity and quantity of every magnetically sorted T cell population were checked by analytical flow cytometry. From each sorted fraction, genomic DNA was isolated and quantified by UV absorbance on a Nanodrop 2000c.

Sequencing was done on a sample of naive CD4+ T cells from PBMCs. In light of the paper, this sample's cell subset or site label describes: CD45RA+ positively selected. The rearranged chain carries TRBV7-8 and TRBJ2-6; TRBD1 could be the D gene, as 6 bases match. This receptor was taken from a man between 18 and 29 years old in good health. Some clones in this sample may be carry-over from other donors' samples. For the CDR3, the sequence is CASSLKFAGQSISGANVLTF. The DNA is TGTGCCAGCAGCTTAAAATTCGCCGGACAGAGTATCTCTGGGGCCAACGTCCTGACTTTC.